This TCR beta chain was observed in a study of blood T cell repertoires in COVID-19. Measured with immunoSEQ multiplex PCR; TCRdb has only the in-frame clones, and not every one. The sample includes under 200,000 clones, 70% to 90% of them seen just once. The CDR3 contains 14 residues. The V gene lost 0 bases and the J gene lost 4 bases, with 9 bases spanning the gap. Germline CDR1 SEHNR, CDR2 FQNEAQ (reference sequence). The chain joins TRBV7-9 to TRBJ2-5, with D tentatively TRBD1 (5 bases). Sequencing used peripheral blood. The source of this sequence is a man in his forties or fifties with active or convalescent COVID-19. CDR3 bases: TGTGCCAGCAGCTTAGCGAGGCAGGGAGAGACCCAGTACTTC. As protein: CASSLARQGETQYF. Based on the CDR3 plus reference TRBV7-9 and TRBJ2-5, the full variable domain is DTGVSQNPRHKITKRGQNVTFRCDPISEHNRLYWYRQTLGQGPEFLTYFQNEAQLEKSRLLSDRFSAERPKGSFSTLEIQRTEQGDSAMYLCASSLARQGETQYFGPGTRLLVL.